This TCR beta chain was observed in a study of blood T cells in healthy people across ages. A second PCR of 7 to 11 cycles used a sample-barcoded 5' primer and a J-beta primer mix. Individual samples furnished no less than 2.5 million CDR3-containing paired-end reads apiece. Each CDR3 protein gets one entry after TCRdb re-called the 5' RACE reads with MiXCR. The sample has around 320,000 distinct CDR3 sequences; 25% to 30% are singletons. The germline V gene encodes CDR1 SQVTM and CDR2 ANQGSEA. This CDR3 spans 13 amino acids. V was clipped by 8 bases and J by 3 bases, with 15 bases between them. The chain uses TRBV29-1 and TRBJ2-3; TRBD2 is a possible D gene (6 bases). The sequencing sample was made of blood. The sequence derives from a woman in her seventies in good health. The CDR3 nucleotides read TGCAGCTTCCGTCCGGGGAGGACAGATACGCAGTATTTT. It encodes CSFRPGRTDTQYF.